Below, one T cell receptor (beta chain) is given with its context. The germline gives CDR1 GTSNPN, CDR2 SVGIG (reference sequence). This CDR3 spans 13 amino acids. V lost 4 bases to trimming and J lost 1 base, with 7 bases between them. This record comes from a study of regulatory T cells in long-lasting Graves disease. Whole-study context: For a period under 3 months, newly diagnosed Graves' patients had taken antithyroid drugs.

Investigators prepared the TCR beta libraries by applying iRepertoire HTBI primers and Arm-PCR of CDR3 regions. TCRdb used MiXCR to reprocess the multiplex PCR reads, holding one entry per CDR3 protein. The sample lists hundreds of thousands of distinct CDR3 sequences, approximately 16% seen once, with 12% in the top ten. The time point was: newly diagnosed GD, antithyroid drugs for less than 3 months. PBMCs were the source of the RNA used for TCR sequencing. These same records also appear under a second study, on T cells in Graves' hyperthyroidism and ophthalmopathy. That study reports: Each patient was aged 18 to 65 and had newly diagnosed hyperthyroidism of under 2 months' duration.

The specimen comprised peripheral blood mononuclear cells (PBMCs), sampled at new diagnosis, from a patient treated with antithyroid drugs. The rearrangement links TRBV30 to TRBJ2-2, with D possibly matching TRBD1 (6 bases). The source of this sequence is a man in his late teens or twenties with Graves disease. Written as DNA, the CDR3 is TGTGCCTGGACGGGACAGAACACCGGGGAGCTGTTTTTT. This sequence encodes CAWTGQNTGELFF.